Shown below are 24 T cell receptor beta chains from a single sample sequenced in a study of T-cell memory formation after mild COVID-19 (dated by TCRdb to about 2021). The library was obtained by 5' RACE. The listed sequencing device is Illumina NovaSeq 6000. TCRdb ran its own pipeline on the public reads, namely fastp trimming at Q25 and MiXCR clone calling, and kept in-frame beta chains. Every distinct CDR3 protein forms one entry, paired with its most common genes and DNA. Here the sample has tens of thousands of distinct CDR3 sequences; approximately 15% occur a single time. The ten biggest clones cover under 35% of the sample. The sequencing input was PBMCs or a T cell subset sorted from them (not recorded which). The receptors stem from an adult woman who had mild COVID-19 (a few samples of this study predate the infection). The sample titles of this study are shuffled in the database, so cell type and time point are left out; the donor was told from shared clones.

A few counts support this clonotype. The chain couples TRBV12-3 or TRBV12-4 to TRBJ2-3; 10 bases align to TRBD2. The CDR3 extends over 16 amino acids. V lost 5 bases, J lost 2 bases, and 7 bases stayed unmatched. Here the CDR3 DNA reads TGTGCCAGCAGTCCATTAGCGGGAGGAATCACAGATACGCAGTATTTT. Its protein is CASSPLAGGITDTQYF.

In DNA form, the CDR3 reads TGTGCCAGCAGTTTATCGATCGGGAGCTCCTACAATGAGCAGTTCTTC. This gives the protein CASSLSIGSSYNEQFF. This chain uses TRBV27 with TRBJ2-1, with D perhaps matching TRBD2 (6 bases). The CDR3 sequence is 16 residues long. Germline CDR1 reads MNHEY; CDR2 reads SMNVEV (reference sequence). The V end was cut by 0 bases, the J end by 0 bases, with 9 bases between.

This clonotype was picked up a small number of times. This chain uses TRBV19 with TRBJ2-2, with TRBD1 matching 7 bases. The V gene's germline CDR1 is LNHDA and CDR2 SQIVND (reference sequence). The CDR3 has 14 residues. The junction had 6 bases not matched to a gene; V was cut back by 5 bases and J by 6 bases. CDR3 protein: CASSSGTEAGELFF. The CDR3 bases are TGTGCCAGTAGTTCCGGGACAGAGGCCGGGGAGCTGTTTTTT. Combining the CDR3 with reference TRBV19 and TRBJ2-2 gives the whole variable domain DGGITQSPKYLFRKEGQNVTLSCEQNLNHDAMYWYRQDPGQGLRLIYYSQIVNDFQKGDIAEGYSVSREKKESFPLTVTSAQKNPTAFYLCASSSGTEAGELFFGEGSRLTVL.

The rearrangement uses TRBV29-1 and TRBJ1-2; D unclear. CDR1 SQVTM and CDR2 ANQGSEA come from the germline V gene. The V end was cut by 6 bases, the J end by 7 bases, with 21 bases between. The CDR3 is made up of 14 amino acids. CDR3: CSVVTDLLLGGYTF. CDR3 bases: TGCAGCGTCGTGACGGACCTCCTCCTTGGTGGCTACACCTTC.

The CDR3 loop is CASSQDPPQREWGNEQFF. CDR3 sequence (DNA): TGCGCCAGCAGCCAAGATCCCCCTCAGCGGGAGTGGGGGAATGAGCAGTTCTTC. The chain joins TRBV4-3 to TRBJ2-1, with TRBD2 identical over 8 bases. Trimming cost V 0 bases and J 7 bases; bases outside gene matches: 14. The germline CDR1 and CDR2 sequences are LGHNA and YSLEER. This CDR3 spans 18 amino acids.

This rearrangement joins TRBV9 to TRBJ2-7; TRBD1 or TRBD2 may be the D gene (5 bases each). The V and J ends lost 0 bases and 1 base respectively, with 14 bases between them. This CDR3 contains 16 residues. Germline values: CDR1 SGDLS, CDR2 YYNGEE. In DNA, the CDR3 is TGTGCCAGCAGCGTAGGGGGGATCCCCTTTTCCTACGAGCAGTACTTC. Translation: CASSVGGIPFSYEQYF.

This clonotype was counted a few times. CDR3 in amino acids: CASSPSDTSLLETQYF. In DNA, the CDR3 is TGCGCCAGCAGCCCCTCTGACACCTCCTTATTGGAGACCCAGTACTTC. The chain combines TRBV4-1 with TRBJ2-5; D gene unclear. The CDR3 contains 16 residues. Germline V gene lookup returns CDR1 MGHRA and CDR2 YSYEKL. Between the trimmed V and J ends, which lost 4 bases and 5 bases, there was a span of 20 bases.

A few counts support this clonotype. J is TRBJ2-6 and V is TRBV7-6; D remains ambiguous. The CDR3 is 19 amino acids. Trimming pared 4 bases from V and 0 bases from J, leaving 19 bases between. CDR1 is SGHVS and CDR2 is FNYEAQ in the germline V gene. CDR3 bases: TGTGCCAGCAGCTCCCCCCGTGACGGGCTTTACTCTGGGGCCAACGTCCTGACTTTC. Its protein product is CASSSPRDGLYSGANVLTF.

The chain has TRBV20-1 and TRBJ2-7; 8 nucleotides line up with TRBD2. V was pared by 3 bases and J by 3 bases, with 7 bases of the junction left unmatched. Germline CDR1 is DFQATT and CDR2 is SNEGSKA (reference sequence). The CDR3 is 14 residues long. The CDR3, as DNA: TGCAGTGCTAGGACTAGCGACAATTACTACGAGCAGTACTTC. Translation gives CSARTSDNYYEQYF.

In its sample, this clonotype was seen many times. This chain joins TRBV6-5 and TRBJ2-2; a weak D match, TRBD2 (6 bases). Germline CDR1 MNHEY, CDR2 SVGAGI. CDR3 length equals 16 residues. The V end was cut by 5 bases, the J end by 4 bases, with 17 bases between. CDR3 in amino acids: CASSPLAIVGTGELFF. CDR3 coding DNA: TGTGCCAGCAGTCCTCTAGCGATAGTCGGCACCGGGGAGCTGTTTTTT.

This clonotype was found a few times. The genes are TRBV7-6 and TRBJ2-7; 7 positions agree with TRBD1. The V segment lost 4 bases and the J segment 5 bases; nucleotides outside the gene matches: 8. Germline V lookup: CDR1 SGHVS, CDR2 FNYEAQ. The CDR3 covers 14 residues. This CDR3 reads CASSSREQGDEQYF. The CDR3 region has the DNA TGTGCCAGCAGCTCCCGAGAGCAGGGGGACGAGCAGTACTTC. The full variable domain, in which reference TRBV7-6 and TRBJ2-7 provide the parts outside the CDR3, is GAGVSQSPRYKVTKRGQDVALRCDPISGHVSLYWYRQALGQGPEFLTYFNYEAQQDKSGLPNDRFSAERPEGSISTLTIQRTEQRDSAMYRCASSSREQGDEQYFGPGTRLTVT.

The chain couples TRBV20-1 to TRBJ1-4; 7 bases map to TRBD1. After removal of 2 bases from V and 5 bases from J, the junction contained 5 bases not matched to a gene. Per germline, CDR1 DFQATT and CDR2 SNEGSKA (reference sequence). The CDR3 is made up of 14 amino acids. In nucleotides, the CDR3 is TGCAGTGCTAGATCGCAGGGGGAGAATGAAAAACTGTTTTTT. Translation: CSARSQGENEKLFF.

The gene calls are TRBV12-3 or TRBV12-4 and TRBJ1-2; unclear D gene. The CDR3 totals 13 residues. V was clipped by 0 bases and J by 4 bases, with 6 bases between them. The CDR3 is CASSLATSYGYTF. The DNA for the CDR3 is TGTGCCAGCAGTTTAGCGACGTCCTATGGCTACACCTTC.

This clonotype turned up a few times. This chain connects TRBV12-3 or TRBV12-4 to TRBJ2-5, with TRBD1 as a possible D gene (6 bases). The germline V and J ends were trimmed by 5 bases and 5 bases, with 15 bases remaining between them. The length of the CDR3 is 14 residues. CDR3 sequence reads: CASSPRGGWETQYF. The CDR3 region has the DNA TGTGCCAGCAGTCCTAGAGGGGGTTGGGAGACCCAGTACTTC.

This chain connects TRBV12-3 or TRBV12-4 to TRBJ1-2, with D uncertain. The germline V and J ends were trimmed by 6 bases and 4 bases, with 15 bases remaining between them. This CDR3 has 14 residues. CDR3 protein: CASRNGLLSYGYTF. CDR3 DNA: TGTGCCAGCAGGAACGGCCTGCTTTCCTATGGCTACACCTTC.

CDR3 amino acids: CASSLKAGGSYEQYF. CDR3 nucleotides: TGTGCCAGCAGTCTTAAGGCGGGGGGCTCCTACGAGCAGTACTTC. This chain uses TRBV3-1 with TRBJ2-7; TRBD2 matches at 8 bases. Germline V gene data show CDR1 as LGHDT and CDR2 as YNNKEL (reference sequence). The length of the CDR3 is 15 residues. Trimming at V came to 6 bases and at J to 0 bases, leaving 7 bases not matched to a gene.

The chain couples TRBV5-5 to TRBJ2-5; 7 bases line up with TRBD1. Trimming removed 4 bases from V and 5 bases from J; junction bases left unmatched: 11. The CDR3 is 15 residues long. Looked up from germline, CDR1 is SGHKS and CDR2 is YYEKEE (reference sequence). The DNA of the CDR3 is TGTGCCAGCAGCGGAGTAACAGGGGTAGGGGAGACCCAGTACTTC. Protein sequence: CASSGVTGVGETQYF.

The sample holds a few counts of this clonotype. The chain couples TRBV7-9 to TRBJ2-5; 10 bases map to TRBD1. This CDR3 has 16 amino acids. Germline V lookup: CDR1 SEHNR, CDR2 FQNEAQ (reference sequence). Trimming cost V 5 bases and J 4 bases; bases outside gene matches: 10. The CDR3 bases are TGTGCCAGCAGCCTAACGGGACAGGGGCCGGGAGAGACCCAGTACTTC. As protein: CASSLTGQGPGETQYF.

The chain carries TRBV6-5 and TRBJ2-7; 7 bases are shared with TRBD2. The trim removed 2 bases at V and 0 bases at J, leaving 4 bases unmatched. CDR1 and CDR2 from the germline V gene are MNHEY and SVGAGI. CDR3 size: 15 residues. For the CDR3, the DNA is TGTGCCAGCAGTTACAGCGGGATTCCCTCCTACGAGCAGTACTTC. This encodes CASSYSGIPSYEQYF.

There are a few counts of this clonotype. The V call is TRBV7-6, the J call TRBJ2-1; TRBD1 agrees at 7 bases. Trimming at V came to 4 bases and at J to 14 bases, leaving 11 bases not matched to a gene. CDR1 is SGHVS, CDR2 FNYEAQ, per germline. This CDR3 has 13 amino acids. This chain's CDR3 is CASSSYEGAPEFF. CDR3 DNA sequence: TGTGCCAGCAGCTCATACGAGGGGGCCCCGGAGTTCTTC.

This clonotype was counted only a few times. This chain joins TRBV5-1 and TRBJ2-7; 9 nucleotides match TRBD1. CDR1 is SGHRS and CDR2 is YFSETQ in the germline V gene. This CDR3 region has 15 residues. V was clipped by 3 bases and J by 5 bases; unmatched bases: 9. CDR3 sequence (DNA): TGCGCCAGCAGCTACAACAGGGGGCGCATGAACGAGCAGTACTTC. This sequence encodes CASSYNRGRMNEQYF.

The chain couples TRBV30 to TRBJ2-1; the D gene is possibly TRBD1 (6 bases). The CDR3 consists of 16 residues. The V gene lost 3 bases and the J gene lost 3 bases, with 18 bases spanning the gap. Germline V CDR1 and CDR2: GTSNPN, SVGIG (reference sequence). The CDR3 sequence is CAWSSKGVIRYNEQFF. CDR3 in DNA: TGTGCCTGGAGCTCGAAGGGGGTTATCCGCTACAATGAGCAGTTCTTC.

The genes are TRBV27 and TRBJ2-4, with TRBD2 identical over 9 bases. Unmatched junction bases numbered 2, after V lost 5 bases and J lost 3 bases. There are 14 residues in the CDR3. Germline-derived CDR1 and CDR2 are MNHEY and SMNVEV (reference sequence). For the CDR3, the DNA is TGTGCCAGCAGTCTAGCGGGAAACAAAAACATTCAGTACTTC. Encoded protein: CASSLAGNKNIQYF.

This clonotype has just a few counts. This chain connects TRBV4-1 to TRBJ2-7, with 7 bases lining up with TRBD2. This CDR3 spans 13 amino acids. With V trimmed by 2 bases and J by 11 bases, 9 bases remained unmatched. Germline loops: CDR1 MGHRA, CDR2 YSYEKL. This CDR3 is CASSQRGEGVEYF. In nucleotides, the CDR3 is TGCGCCAGCAGCCAAAGAGGGGAGGGAGTGGAGTACTTC.